These T cell receptor beta chains were read from a single sample in a study of blood T cell repertoires in COVID-19. Some clones are missing from TCRdb's copy, which holds only in-frame ones; the method was immunoSEQ multiplex PCR. Among fewer than 350,000 clones listed, 85% were seen once. Sequences were obtained from PBMCs or T cells enriched from blood (not recorded which). These receptors all stem from a woman aged 50 to 60 who had recovered from COVID-19. Each CDR3 is given with its conserved first and last residue. The D gene is left open where the match is weak. Clone size appears in some rows only: once, few, many, or a class for an expanded clone.

J | D | size | V | CDR3 | DNA
TRBJ2-3 | TRBD2 | . | TRBV19 | CASNGLAGSDTQYF | TGTGCCAGTAACGGGCTAGCGGGATCAGATACGCAGTATTTT
TRBJ2-3 | . | . | TRBV5-1 | CASSSGADTQYF | TGCGCCAGCAGCTCAGGGGCAGATACGCAGTATTTT
TRBJ2-7 | . | . | TRBV3-1/TRBV3-2 | CASSHGQSSEQYF | TGTGCCAGCAGCCACGGCCAATCTAGCGAGCAGTACTTC
TRBJ2-1 | . | . | TRBV25-1 | CASSGYREFDEQFF | TGTGCCAGCAGTGGCTACAGGGAATTCGATGAGCAGTTCTTC
TRBJ2-7 | TRBD1 | . | TRBV7-2 | CASSLVEQGSEQYF | TGTGCCAGCAGCTTAGTAGAACAGGGGAGCGAGCAGTACTTC
TRBJ2-2 | . | . | TRBV29-1 | CSVVQTGELFF | TGCAGCGTTGTCCAGACCGGGGAGCTGTTTTTT
TRBJ1-1 | . | . | TRBV9 | CASSSDTHTEAFF | TGTGCCAGCAGCTCGGACACCCACACTGAAGCTTTCTTT
TRBJ1-2 | TRBD1 | once | TRBV6-5 | CATSEGAYGYTF | TGTGCCACCTCGGAGGGGGCATATGGCTACACCTTC
TRBJ2-3 | TRBD2 | . | TRBV5-1 | CASSGLANTDTQYF | TGCGCCAGCAGTGGACTAGCGAATACGGATACGCAGTATTTT
TRBJ1-5 | . | once | TRBV7-2 | CASSPGGGNQPQHF | TGTGCCAGCAGCCCCGGGGGGGGCAATCAGCCCCAGCATTTT
TRBJ2-7 | TRBD1 | . | TRBV5-6 | CASSIGTGVSRYF | TGTGCCAGCAGCATCGGGACAGGGGTTAGTCGGTACTTC
TRBJ1-4 | TRBD1 | . | TRBV27 | CASMGTGPLWKLFF | TGTGCCAGCATGGGGACAGGGCCGTTGTGGAAACTGTTTTTT
TRBJ2-7 | TRBD1 | . | TRBV15 | CATSRRVGTGSLEQYF | TGTGCCACCAGCAGACGCGTCGGGACAGGGTCACTAGAGCAGTACTTC
TRBJ2-2 | . | . | TRBV19 | CASSIRQNTGELFF | TGTGCCAGTAGTATCAGACAGAACACCGGGGAGCTGTTTTTT
TRBJ2-3 | TRBD2 | . | TRBV4-1 | CASSRRAGGQTDTQYF | TGCGCCAGCAGCCGCCGAGCGGGGGGGCAGACAGATACGCAGTATTTT
TRBJ1-2 | . | . | TRBV7-8 | CASSYGGGNDYGYTF | TGTGCCAGCAGTTACGGCGGGGGGAACGACTATGGCTACACCTTC
TRBJ1-5 | . | . | TRBV6-5 | CASSYSTKTAQHF | TGTGCCAGCAGTTACTCGACTAAGACGGCCCAGCATTTT
TRBJ2-1 | TRBD2 | . | TRBV5-8 | CASSYRALAGGPDEQFF | TGTGCCAGCAGCTATCGAGCCCTAGCGGGAGGGCCAGATGAGCAGTTCTTC
TRBJ2-5 | TRBD2 | . | TRBV5-1 | CASRGASGGETQYF | TGCGCCAGCAGAGGGGCTAGCGGGGGAGAGACCCAGTACTTC
TRBJ1-2 | . | . | TRBV4-3 | CASSQDLADGYTF | TGCGCCAGCAGCCAAGATCTCGCGGATGGCTACACCTTC
TRBJ1-2 | TRBD1 | . | TRBV7-2 | CASSLDTGANYGYTF | TGTGCCAGCAGCTTAGATACAGGGGCTAACTATGGCTACACCTTC
TRBJ2-7 | TRBD2 | . | TRBV7-9 | CASSLESRGGLYEQYF | TGTGCCAGCAGCTTAGAGTCCCGGGGGGGCCTCTACGAGCAGTACTTC
TRBJ1-1 | TRBD1 | . | TRBV14 | CASSRPGQPKVEAFF | TGTGCCAGCAGCCGTCCGGGACAGCCGAAGGTTGAAGCTTTCTTT
TRBJ2-2 | . | . | TRBV5-8 | CASSLRQARDTGELFF | TGTGCCAGCAGCCTCCGACAAGCCAGGGACACCGGGGAGCTGTTTTTT
TRBJ2-5 | TRBD1 | . | TRBV19 | CASSIQRQGGQTQYF | TGTGCCAGTAGTATACAGCGACAGGGGGGGCAGACCCAGTACTTC
TRBJ1-5 | TRBD1 | . | TRBV5-6 | CASSLGQGVEPQHF | TGTGCCAGCAGCTTGGGACAGGGGGTCGAGCCCCAGCATTTT
TRBJ2-3 | TRBD1 | . | TRBV18 | CASSLRQGRTDTQYF | TGTGCCAGCTCACTTCGACAGGGGCGCACAGATACGCAGTATTTT
TRBJ1-1 | . | . | TRBV9 | CASSSTIEGSEAFF | TGTGCCAGCAGCTCGACAATAGAGGGCTCTGAAGCTTTCTTT
TRBJ2-7 | . | . | TRBV7-2 | CASSPEAVSYEQYF | TGTGCCAGCAGCCCTGAAGCGGTTTCCTACGAGCAGTACTTC
TRBJ1-1 | . | few | TRBV7-6 | CASSSRDNEAFF | TGTGCCAGCAGCTCCCGGGACAATGAAGCTTTCTTT
TRBJ2-1 | TRBD2 | . | TRBV27 | CASSPQGLDEFF | TGTGCCAGCAGCCCCCAGGGACTAGACGAGTTCTTC
TRBJ2-1 | TRBD2 | once | TRBV10-2 | CASRIGTNNNEQFF | TGCGCCAGCAGAATAGGGACTAATAACAATGAGCAGTTCTTC
TRBJ2-4 | TRBD2 | once | TRBV6-6 | CASTNGGGAENIQYF | TGTGCCAGCACCAACGGGGGGGGTGCAGAAAACATTCAGTACTTC
TRBJ1-1 | . | few | TRBV7-9 | CASSQTGLNTEAFF | TGTGCCAGCAGCCAAACCGGGTTGAACACTGAAGCTTTCTTT
TRBJ2-3 | TRBD2 | once | TRBV7-9 | CASRLAGGPADTQYF | TGTGCCAGCAGACTAGCGGGGGGGCCGGCAGATACGCAGTATTTT
TRBJ1-3 | . | . | TRBV27 | CASSFLDSRNTIYF | TGTGCCAGCAGCTTCCTCGACAGCCGAAACACCATATATTTT
TRBJ1-1 | . | . | TRBV27 | CASSFRVVGSGSTEAFF | TGTGCCAGCAGTTTTCGGGTCGTGGGTTCGGGGAGCACTGAAGCTTTCTTT
TRBJ1-6 | . | . | TRBV7-9 | CASSTMTGPNSPLHF | TGTGCCAGCAGCACAATGACAGGACCTAATTCACCCCTCCACTTT
TRBJ2-7 | TRBD2 | . | TRBV3-1/TRBV3-2 | CASSQALGLAGGPNEQYF | TGTGCCAGCAGCCAAGCTTTGGGACTAGCGGGGGGACCTAACGAGCAGTACTTC
TRBJ1-5 | . | . | TRBV15 | CATSDKVRGREYSNQPQHF | TGTGCCACCAGCGACAAAGTCAGGGGACGGGAATATAGCAATCAGCCCCAGCATTTT
TRBJ1-1 | . | . | TRBV5-1 | CASSIGGIEAFF | TGCGCCAGCAGCATCGGGGGGATTGAAGCTTTCTTT
TRBJ2-2 | . | . | TRBV28 | CASSFGSTGELFF | TGTGCCAGCAGTTTTGGCAGCACCGGGGAGCTGTTTTTT
TRBJ1-4 | TRBD1 | . | TRBV4-2 | CASSQDTTGQVNEKLFF | TGTGCCAGCAGCCAGGATACAACGGGACAGGTTAATGAAAAACTGTTTTTT
TRBJ1-6 | . | once | TRBV5-5 | CASSLERGRAYNSPLHF | TGTGCCAGCAGCTTGGAAAGGGGAAGGGCCTATAATTCACCCCTCCACTTT
TRBJ2-3 | . | . | TRBV5-4 | CASSWGGDTQYF | TGTGCCAGCAGCTGGGGGGGCGATACGCAGTATTTT
TRBJ2-7 | TRBD1 | many | TRBV4-3 | CASSSMYGTAYEQYF | TGCGCCAGCAGCAGTATGTACGGGACAGCCTACGAGCAGTACTTC
TRBJ1-5 | . | . | TRBV5-6 | CASSLGHSNQPQHF | TGTGCCAGCAGCCTGGGTCATAGCAATCAGCCCCAGCATTTT
TRBJ1-2 | . | . | TRBV28 | CATAAGNYGYTF | TGTGCCACAGCAGCGGGCAACTATGGCTACACCTTC
TRBJ2-5 | TRBD1 | . | TRBV5-1 | CASSLAFGTGAETQYF | TGCGCCAGCAGCTTGGCCTTCGGGACAGGGGCCGAGACCCAGTACTTC
TRBJ2-3 | . | once | TRBV2 | CASRSATGSTDTQYF | TGTGCCAGCAGATCCGCGACAGGAAGCACAGATACGCAGTATTTT
TRBJ1-2 | . | . | TRBV19 | CASKDGSTGTDLYGYTF | TGTGCCAGTAAAGATGGATCGACCGGGACTGACCTATATGGCTACACCTTC
TRBJ1-6 | TRBD1 | . | TRBV5-8 | CASSFDRGNSPLHF | TGTGCCAGCAGCTTTGACAGGGGTAATTCACCCCTCCACTTT
TRBJ2-7 | TRBD2 | once | TRBV6-2/TRBV6-3 | CASSPGTIDYEQYF | TGTGCCAGCAGTCCCGGGACTATCGACTACGAGCAGTACTTC
TRBJ1-1 | . | . | TRBV28 | CASRPQVAGTEAFF | TGTGCCAGCAGGCCTCAGGTTGCAGGCACTGAAGCTTTCTTT
TRBJ1-2 | TRBD1 | . | TRBV7-9 | CASSLADRVHGYTF | TGTGCCAGCAGCTTAGCAGACAGGGTCCATGGCTACACCTTC
TRBJ2-5 | . | . | TRBV5-1 | CASSLVPGAKETQYF | TGCGCCAGCAGCTTGGTCCCAGGGGCGAAGGAGACCCAGTACTTC